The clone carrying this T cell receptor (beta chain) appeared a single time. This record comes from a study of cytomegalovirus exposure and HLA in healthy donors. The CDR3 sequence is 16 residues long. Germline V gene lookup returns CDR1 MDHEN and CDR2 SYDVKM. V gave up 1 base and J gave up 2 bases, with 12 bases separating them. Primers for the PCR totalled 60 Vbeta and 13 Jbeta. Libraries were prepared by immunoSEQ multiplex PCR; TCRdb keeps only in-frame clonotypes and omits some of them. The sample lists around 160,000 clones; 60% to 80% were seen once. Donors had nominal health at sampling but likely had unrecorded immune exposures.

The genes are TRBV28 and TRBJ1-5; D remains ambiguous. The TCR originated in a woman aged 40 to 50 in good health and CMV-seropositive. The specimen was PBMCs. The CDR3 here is CASSLLRQAGNQPQHF. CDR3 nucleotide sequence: TGTGCCAGCAGTTTATTGAGACAAGCCGGCAATCAGCCCCAGCATTTT.